One and the same sample provided the 2 T cell receptor beta chains below, sequenced in a study of OX40 agonist ivuxolimab in advanced cancers. Assay used: immunoSEQ multiplex PCR; TCRdb lists only in-frame clones, some missing. The sample contains roughly 28,000 clones, more than 75% of which appear only once. The sample was CD4+ or CD8+ T cells sorted from blood, taken in a trial of the OX40 agonist ivuxolimab. Receptor source: an adult with an advanced solid tumor such as melanoma, head and neck, liver or kidney cancer.

The chain is built from TRBV25-1 and TRBJ1-5, with a tentative D call TRBD1 (5 bases). The germline V gene has CDR1 MGHDK and CDR2 SYGVNS. V was shortened by 6 bases and J by 7 bases, with 13 bases between the two germline ends. The CDR3 spans 13 residues. The CDR3 region is CASSGVGGQPQHF. CDR3 sequence (DNA): TGTGCCAGCAGCGGGGTGGGGGGGCAGCCCCAGCATTTT.

In DNA form, the CDR3 reads TGTGCCAGCAGCTTAGGGACAGGGCTTCTCTATGGCTACACCTTC. Translating gives CASSLGTGLLYGYTF. This chain uses TRBV7-9 with TRBJ1-2, with 8 nucleotides matching TRBD1. Germline trimming cut 1 base from V and 4 bases from J; bases unmatched to any gene: 5. This CDR3 has 15 amino acids. Germline-derived CDR1 and CDR2 are SEHNR and FQNEAQ (reference sequence).